The entry below describes one T cell receptor beta chain. This sample stems from a study of technical replicates of blood from several donors. Using immunoSEQ multiplex PCR, the repertoire was profiled, and TCRdb retains in-frame clones only, with some absent. The data show 50,000 to 65,000 clones, over 90% seen once. Germline CDR1 and CDR2: MNHEY and SVGAGI. V lost 6 bases and J lost 1; bases outside the gene matches: 1. This CDR3 spans 14 amino acids. The sample comprised PBMCs. The chain is built from TRBV6-5 and TRBJ2-2; 8 bases agree with TRBD1. This TCR was sampled from a human donor in good health. Some clones in this sample may be carry-over from other donors' samples. DNA of the CDR3: TGTGCCAGCAGGGGACAGGTGAACACCGGGGAGCTGTTTTTT. Translated: CASRGQVNTGELFF.